The sequence of this T cell receptor (beta chain) was determined in a study of blood T cell repertoires in COVID-19. Study background: Collection of acute and convalescent COVID-19 samples took place in the United States, Italy and Spain.

TCRdb keeps only in-frame clones here, not all; method: immunoSEQ multiplex PCR. The sample carries 70,000 to 80,000 clones, roughly 84% recorded once. Trimming shortened V by 2 bases and J by 5 bases, and 16 bases separated the two germline ends. Germline V CDR1 and CDR2: MDHEN, SYDVKM. The CDR3 sequence is 16 residues long. The rearrangement joins TRBV28 to TRBJ1-5; D gene uncertain. The sequence derives from a man older than 75 with acute or convalescent COVID-19. Specimen: peripheral blood. CDR3 region: CASSLGGVVGDQPQHF. DNA for the CDR3: TGTGCCAGCAGTTTAGGCGGGGTCGTCGGCGATCAGCCCCAGCATTTT. Full variable domain (remainder filled in from reference TRBV28 and TRBJ1-5): DVKVTQSSRYLVKRTGEKVFLECVQDMDHENMFWYRQDPGLGLRLIYFSYDVKMKEKGDIPEGYSVSREKKERFSLILESASTNQTSMYLCASSLGGVVGDQPQHFGDGTRLSIL.